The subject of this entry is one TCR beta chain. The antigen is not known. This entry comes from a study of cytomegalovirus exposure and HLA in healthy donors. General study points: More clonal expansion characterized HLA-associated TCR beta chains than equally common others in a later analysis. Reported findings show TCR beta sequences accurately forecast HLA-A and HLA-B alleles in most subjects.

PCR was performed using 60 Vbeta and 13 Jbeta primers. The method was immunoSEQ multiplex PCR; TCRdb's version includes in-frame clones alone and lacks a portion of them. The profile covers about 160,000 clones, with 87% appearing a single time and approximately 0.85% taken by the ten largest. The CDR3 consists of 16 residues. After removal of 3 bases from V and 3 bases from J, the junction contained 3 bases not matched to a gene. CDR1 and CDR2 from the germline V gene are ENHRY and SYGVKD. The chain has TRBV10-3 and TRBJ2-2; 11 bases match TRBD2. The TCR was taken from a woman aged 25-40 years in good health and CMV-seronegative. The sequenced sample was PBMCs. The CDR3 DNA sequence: TGTGCCATCAGTGAACTACTAGCGGGAGACACCGGGGAGCTGTTTTTT. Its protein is CAISELLAGDTGELFF.